This T cell receptor beta chain was sequenced for a study of blood T cells in healthy people across ages. Overall study findings and caveats: Higher diversity, along with more naive CD4+ cells, distinguished long-lived donors from aged donors.

CDR3 length: 16 amino acids. V shed 0 bases and J 4 bases; nucleotides not matched to a gene: 1. The V gene's germline CDR1 is MNHEY and CDR2 SVGAGI. As regards this clonotype: Its matching antigen is unknown.

Combining a sample-barcoded 5' primer with a J-beta primer mix, a second PCR ran for roughly 7 to 12 cycles. Each CDR3 protein gets one entry after TCRdb re-called the 5' RACE reads with MiXCR. The top ten hold over 3.5% of the sample, which has a few hundred thousand distinct CDR3 sequences, around a quarter seen once. This sample also appeared in a second study, on T cells of mothers and their children.

The receptor was isolated from a boy between 2 and 10 years old in good health. This chain links TRBV6-5 with TRBJ2-2; TRBD2 aligns across 11 bases. The material sequenced was blood. This CDR3 is CASSYSGTSGTGELFF. In DNA form, the CDR3 reads TGTGCCAGCAGTTACTCCGGGACTAGCGGCACCGGGGAGCTGTTTTTT.